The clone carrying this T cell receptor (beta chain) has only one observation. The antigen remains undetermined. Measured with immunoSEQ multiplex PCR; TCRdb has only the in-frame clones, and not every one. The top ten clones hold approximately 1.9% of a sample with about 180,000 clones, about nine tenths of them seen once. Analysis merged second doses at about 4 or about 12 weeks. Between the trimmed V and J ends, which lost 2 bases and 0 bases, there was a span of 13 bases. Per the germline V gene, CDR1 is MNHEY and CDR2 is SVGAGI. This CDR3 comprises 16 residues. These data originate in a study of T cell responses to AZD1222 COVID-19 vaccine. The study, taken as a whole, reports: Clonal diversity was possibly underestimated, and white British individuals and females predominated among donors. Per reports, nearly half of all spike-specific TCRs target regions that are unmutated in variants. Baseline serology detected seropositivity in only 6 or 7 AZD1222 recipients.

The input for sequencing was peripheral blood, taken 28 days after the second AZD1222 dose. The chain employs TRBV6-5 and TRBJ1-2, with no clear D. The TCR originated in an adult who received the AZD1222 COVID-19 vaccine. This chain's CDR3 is CASSYKAPIANYGYTF. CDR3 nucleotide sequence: TGTGCCAGCAGTTACAAGGCACCTATTGCTAACTATGGCTACACCTTC.